The subject of this entry is one T cell receptor (beta chain). This sample is part of a study of blood T cells in healthy people across ages. Next came a second PCR, run for about 6 to 11 cycles, which used a sample-barcoded 5' primer along with a J-beta primer mix. A tag from a template-switch adaptor with 12 random nucleotides marked each cDNA molecule. Each single sample gave us at least 2.5 million CDR3-containing paired-end reads. One entry per CDR3 protein, called by TCRdb with MiXCR from the 5' RACE reads. The sample includes approximately 700,000 distinct CDR3 sequences, 32% of them seen just once. The V end lost 3 bases, the J end lost 6 bases, and 11 bases lay between the germline ends. Germline loops: CDR1 DFQATT, CDR2 SNEGSKA (reference sequence). The CDR3 loop spans 12 amino acids. Each donor was a healthy Caucasian individual from Russia, aged about 6 to 95. In each sample, at least 7 million PBMCs were isolated.

The sample comprised blood. The TCR originated in an elderly woman in good health. The chain couples TRBV20-1 to TRBJ1-2; D is perhaps TRBD1 (5 bases). The CDR3 region has the DNA TGCAGTGCTAGCGGACAATCGGATGGCTACACCTTC. It specifies CSASGQSDGYTF.